This record concerns one TCR beta chain sequence. V dropped 1 base and J dropped 3 bases, with 12 bases sitting between them. The CDR3 loop spans 16 amino acids. CDR1 is LNHDA and CDR2 is SQIVND in the germline V gene (reference sequence). The data originate from a study of blood T cell repertoires in COVID-19. The wider study: The study drew acute and convalescent COVID-19 samples from the United States, Italy and Spain. PBMCs, B-cell-depleted T cells, or T cells provided the cDNA or gDNA that made up the material.

Participants came from some 23 US areas, aged roughly 18 to 95 years. Cohorts were based on clinical histories the participants reported. The table came from immunoSEQ multiplex PCR; TCRdb's copy has only in-frame clones and leaves some out. The sample holds more than 300,000 clones; 88% are singletons and the top ten take around 1.2%. This TCR came from a woman under 30 who had recovered from COVID-19. Sequences were obtained from PBMCs or T cells enriched from blood (not recorded which). V gene TRBV19 combines with J gene TRBJ2-2; tentative D call: TRBD1 (6 bases). The CDR3 here is CASSIVDRTDTGELFF. The CDR3 DNA follows: TGTGCCAGTAGTATAGTCGACCGGACAGACACCGGGGAGCTGTTTTTT.